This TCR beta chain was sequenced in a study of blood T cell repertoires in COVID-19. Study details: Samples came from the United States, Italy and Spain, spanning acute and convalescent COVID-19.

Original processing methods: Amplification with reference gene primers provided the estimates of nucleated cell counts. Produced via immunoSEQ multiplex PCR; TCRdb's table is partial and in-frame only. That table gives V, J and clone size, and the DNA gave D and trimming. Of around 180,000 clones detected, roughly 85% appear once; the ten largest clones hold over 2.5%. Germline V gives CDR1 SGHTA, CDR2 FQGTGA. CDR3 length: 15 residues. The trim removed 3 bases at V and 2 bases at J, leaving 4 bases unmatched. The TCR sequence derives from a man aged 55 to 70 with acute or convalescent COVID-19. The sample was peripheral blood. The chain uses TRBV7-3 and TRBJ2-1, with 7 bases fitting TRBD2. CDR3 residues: CASSLGLPTYNEQFF. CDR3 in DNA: TGTGCCAGCAGCTTGGGACTACCTACCTACAATGAGCAGTTCTTC.